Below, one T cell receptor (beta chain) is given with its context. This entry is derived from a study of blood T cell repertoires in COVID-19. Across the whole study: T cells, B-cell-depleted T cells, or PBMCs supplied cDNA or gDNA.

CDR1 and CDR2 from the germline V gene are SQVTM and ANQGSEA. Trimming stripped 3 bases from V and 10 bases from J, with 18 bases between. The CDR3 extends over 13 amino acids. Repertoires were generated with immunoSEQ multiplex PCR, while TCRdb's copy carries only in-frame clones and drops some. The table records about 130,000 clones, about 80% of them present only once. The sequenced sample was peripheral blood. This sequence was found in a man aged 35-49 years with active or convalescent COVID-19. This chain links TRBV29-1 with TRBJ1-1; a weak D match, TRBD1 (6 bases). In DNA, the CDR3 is TGCAGCGTTGAGCCGGACAGTCCCATCGGAGCTTTCTTT. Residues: CSVEPDSPIGAFF.